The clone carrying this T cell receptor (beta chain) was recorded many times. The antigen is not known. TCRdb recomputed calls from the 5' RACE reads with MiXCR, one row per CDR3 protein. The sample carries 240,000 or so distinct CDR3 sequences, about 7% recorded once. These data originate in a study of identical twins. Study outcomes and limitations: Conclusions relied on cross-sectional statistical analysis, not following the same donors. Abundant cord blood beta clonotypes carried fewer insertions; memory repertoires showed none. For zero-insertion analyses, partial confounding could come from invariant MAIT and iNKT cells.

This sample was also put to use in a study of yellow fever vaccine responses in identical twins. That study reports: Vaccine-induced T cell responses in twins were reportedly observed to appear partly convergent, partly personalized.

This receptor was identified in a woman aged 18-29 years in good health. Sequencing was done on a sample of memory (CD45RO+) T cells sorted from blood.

The CDR3 DNA reads as TGTGCCACCTCGTCCAGGACAGACTTGGGTGAAAAACTGTTTTTT. Its protein product is CATSSRTDLGEKLFF. The V call is TRBV24-1, the J call TRBJ1-4; TRBD1 is a possible D gene (6 bases). The germline V gene encodes CDR1 KGHDR and CDR2 SFDVKD. V was cut by 9 bases and J by 7 bases, with 20 bases left in between. The CDR3 is made up of 15 amino acids.